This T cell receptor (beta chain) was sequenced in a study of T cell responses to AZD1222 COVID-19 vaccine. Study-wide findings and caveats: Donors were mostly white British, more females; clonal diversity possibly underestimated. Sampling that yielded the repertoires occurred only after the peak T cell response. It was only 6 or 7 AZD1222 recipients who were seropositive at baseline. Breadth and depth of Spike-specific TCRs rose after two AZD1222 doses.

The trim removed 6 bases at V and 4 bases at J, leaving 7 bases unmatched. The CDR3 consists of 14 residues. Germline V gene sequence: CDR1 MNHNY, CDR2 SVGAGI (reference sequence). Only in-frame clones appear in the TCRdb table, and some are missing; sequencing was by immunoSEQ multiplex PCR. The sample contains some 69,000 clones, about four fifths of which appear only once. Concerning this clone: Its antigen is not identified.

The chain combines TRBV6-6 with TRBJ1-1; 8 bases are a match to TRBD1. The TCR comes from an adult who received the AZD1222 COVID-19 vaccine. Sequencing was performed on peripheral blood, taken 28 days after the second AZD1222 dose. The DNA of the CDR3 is TGTGCCAGCAGAGACAGGGGATCTGGCACTGAAGCTTTCTTT. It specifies CASRDRGSGTEAFF.